The rows below give T cell receptor beta chains drawn from one sample of a study of Graves' ophthalmopathy and Graves' hyperthyroidism. TCRdb reprocessed the multiplex PCR reads via MiXCR and lists one record per CDR3 protein. This repertoire shows about 420,000 distinct CDR3 sequences, over 20% found once; its top ten account for 3%. Sequenced material: peripheral blood. The receptors derive from a woman between 18 and 30 years old with stable Graves' hyperthyroidism. Each CDR3 is given with its conserved first and last residue. The order of the fields is CDR3 protein, CDR3 DNA, J gene, V gene, D gene, clone size. A D gene is named only where the DNA matches it firmly. Only some rows state a clone size, as once, few, many or a class for expanded clones.

CASSPPRIGGRATYEQYF TGTGCCAGCAGCCCCCCCCGGATCGGCGGCAGGGCAACCTACGAGCAGTACTTC TRBJ2-7 TRBV3-1 - -
CASSTDRSQPQHF TGTGCCAGTAGTACCGACAGAAGTCAGCCCCAGCATTTT TRBJ1-5 TRBV19 - -
CASIRGARQTQYF TGTGCCAGCATCCGGGGGGCTAGGCAGACCCAGTACTTC TRBJ2-5 TRBV6-1 - -
CASSVTGGSYEQYF TGTGCCAGCAGTGTAACAGGGGGCTCCTACGAGCAGTACTTC TRBJ2-7 TRBV6-1 TRBD1 -
CASSYIRGHSNEQYF TGTGCCAGCAGTTACATCAGGGGGCACTCCAACGAGCAGTACTTC TRBJ2-7 TRBV6-5 TRBD1 few
CAISGEGTGEDYGYTF TGTGCCATCAGTGGAGAGGGCACAGGGGAGGACTATGGCTACACCTTC TRBJ1-2 TRBV10-3 TRBD1 -
CAWSVSGSNQPQHF TGTGCCTGGAGTGTATCTGGGAGCAATCAGCCCCAGCATTTT TRBJ1-5 TRBV30 - many
CSDTGQGDGGYTF TGCAGCGACACGGGACAGGGAGACGGAGGCTACACCTTC TRBJ1-2 TRBV29-1 TRBD1 -
CASTQTNTGELFF TGTGCCAGCACCCAGACGAACACCGGGGAGCTGTTTTTT TRBJ2-2 TRBV28 - many
CASSDRNEDTEAFF TGTGCCAGCAGTGACAGAAATGAAGACACTGAAGCTTTCTTT TRBJ1-1 TRBV12-3/TRBV12-4 - -
CASRLLWGRNTGELFF TGTGCCAGTCGACTATTATGGGGGCGAAACACCGGGGAGCTGTTTTTT TRBJ2-2 TRBV19 - many
CASSLAPGHPYEQYF TGTGCCAGCAGCTTAGCCCCGGGACACCCCTACGAGCAGTACTTC TRBJ2-7 TRBV11-3 - -
CASSQDGTSGYQETQYF TGTGCCAGCAGCCAAGACGGGACTAGCGGGTACCAAGAGACCCAGTACTTC TRBJ2-5 TRBV3-1 TRBD2 many
CASSLGPFTYEQYF TGTGCCAGCAGCTTAGGGCCTTTTACCTACGAGCAGTACTTC TRBJ2-7 TRBV7-2 - -
CAWSVAGTEAFF TGTGCCTGGAGTGTAGCAGGGACTGAAGCTTTCTTT TRBJ1-1 TRBV30 - many
CASTGGGRQPQHF TGTGCATCTACAGGGGGCGGACGACAGCCCCAGCATTTT TRBJ1-5 TRBV19 TRBD1 few
CASTMLGGGTEAFF TGCGCCAGCACCATGTTAGGGGGAGGCACTGAAGCTTTCTTT TRBJ1-1 TRBV5-1 - many
CASSPSGSETQYF TGTGCCAGCAGCCCTAGCGGGTCGGAGACCCAGTACTTC TRBJ2-5 TRBV7-3 TRBD2 many
CAISETGRYGYTF TGTGCCATCAGTGAGACAGGGAGATATGGCTACACCTTC TRBJ1-2 TRBV10-3 - many
CSARPQLAGAYEQYF TGCAGTGCTAGACCACAACTAGCGGGGGCCTACGAGCAGTACTTC TRBJ2-7 TRBV20-1 TRBD2 many